The 21 T cell receptor beta chains presented below share a single source sample, sequenced in a study of ipilimumab plus nivolumab after autologous stem cell transplantation. The data were produced by immunoSEQ multiplex PCR, yet TCRdb's version contains in-frame clones alone and is incomplete. The profile shows about 24,000 clones, about 86% of them singletons. Sequences were derived from PBMCs, sampled in a trial of ipilimumab plus nivolumab as post-transplant consolidation. The receptors originated from a male donor with diffuse large B-cell lymphoma.

This chain uses TRBV7-9 with TRBJ2-7; the D gene could be TRBD1 or TRBD2 (6 bases each). From germline, CDR1 is SEHNR and CDR2 FQNEAQ (reference sequence). Trimming took off 1 base at V and 6 bases at J, with 13 bases between the two ends. The CDR3 is made up of 14 amino acids. For the CDR3, the DNA is TGTGCCAGCAGCTTAGTCGGAGGGGGACGCGAGCAGTACTTC. As protein: CASSLVGGGREQYF.

V usage is TRBV6-6 and J usage is TRBJ1-1, with D possibly being TRBD1 (6 bases). Germline CDR1 reads MNHNY; CDR2 reads SVGAGI (reference sequence). V dropped 6 bases and J dropped 1 base, with 12 bases sitting between them. The CDR3 covers 14 residues. The CDR3 spells CASRRGGGNTEAFF. CDR3 nucleotides: TGTGCCAGCAGGAGAGGGGGAGGGAACACTGAAGCTTTCTTT.

The chain carries TRBV6-6 and TRBJ1-5; D is unclear. The CDR3 extends over 15 amino acids. Germline V gene sequence: CDR1 MNHNY, CDR2 SVGAGI (reference sequence). Between the trimmed V and J ends, which lost 4 bases and 3 bases, there was a span of 13 bases. In nucleotides, the CDR3 is TGTGCCAGCAGTTCCAGAGCGGCAAACAATCAGCCCCAGCATTTT. This sequence encodes CASSSRAANNQPQHF.

For the CDR3, the DNA is TGTGCCAGTAGTATAAACCAAGAGACCCAGTACTTC. Translated, it gives CASSINQETQYF. The chain is built from TRBV19 and TRBJ2-5; no firm D call. In germline, CDR1 is LNHDA, CDR2 SQIVND (reference sequence). The CDR3 runs 12 residues. Trimming took 2 bases from V and 0 from J, leaving 1 base between them. Looking up the rest from reference TRBV19 and TRBJ2-5 gives the full variable domain: DGGITQSPKYLFRKEGQNVTLSCEQNLNHDAMYWYRQDPGQGLRLIYYSQIVNDFQKGDIAEGYSVSREKKESFPLTVTSAQKNPTAFYLCASSINQETQYFGPGTRLLVL.

The J gene is TRBJ1-1, the V gene TRBV7-2, with no clear D. Germline V gene data show CDR1 as SGHTA and CDR2 as FQGNSA. This CDR3 contains 14 residues. V dropped 5 bases and J dropped 4 bases, with 14 bases sitting between them. In DNA form, the CDR3 reads TGTGCCAGCAGCCTGTCTTTAGGCGGCACTGAAGCTTTCTTT. It specifies CASSLSLGGTEAFF.

V gene TRBV28 combines with J gene TRBJ1-5; D possibly corresponds to TRBD1 (5 bases). Germline CDR1 MDHEN, CDR2 SYDVKM. The CDR3 covers 14 residues. Trimming removed 6 bases from V and 7 bases from J, with 16 bases in between. The CDR3 reads CASRPGQGGQPQHF. CDR3 sequence (DNA): TGTGCCAGCAGACCGGGGCAGGGAGGCCAGCCCCAGCATTTT. The whole variable domain, remainder taken from reference TRBV28 and TRBJ1-5, is DVKVTQSSRYLVKRTGEKVFLECVQDMDHENMFWYRQDPGLGLRLIYFSYDVKMKEKGDIPEGYSVSREKKERFSLILESASTNQTSMYLCASRPGQGGQPQHFGDGTRLSIL.

The chain carries TRBV11-2 and TRBJ1-1; D is possibly TRBD1 (5 bases). The CDR3 contains 14 residues. Trimming left V 4 bases short and J 1 base short, with 10 bases between. The germline V gene encodes CDR1 SGHAT and CDR2 FQNNGV. The DNA for the CDR3 is TGTGCCAGCAGCTCGCTGGGGGGGAACACTGAAGCTTTCTTT. It yields the protein CASSSLGGNTEAFF. The full variable domain, completed using reference TRBV11-2 and TRBJ1-1, is EAGVAQSPRYKIIEKRQSVAFWCNPISGHATLYWYQQILGQGPKLLIQFQNNGVVDDSQLPKDRFSAERLKGVDSTLKIQPAKLEDSAVYLCASSSLGGNTEAFFGQGTRLTVV.

The chain recombines TRBV10-1 with TRBJ2-2; 7 bases fit TRBD1. The V gene's germline CDR1 is WNHNN and CDR2 SYGVQD (reference sequence). CDR3 length: 16 amino acids. V was clipped by 6 bases and J by 6 bases; unmatched bases: 13. The CDR3 DNA sequence: TGCGCCAGCAGAGAACAGAACGACAGGGTTCCCGGGGAGCTGTTTTTT. This encodes CASREQNDRVPGELFF.

The chain carries TRBV6-1 and TRBJ2-7, with 7 bases lining up with TRBD1. Trimming at V came to 8 bases and at J to 1 base, leaving 8 bases not matched to a gene. This CDR3 has 14 amino acids. The germline CDR1 and CDR2 sequences are MNHNS and SASEGT. The CDR3 DNA reads as TGTGCCAGCCGAACCGGGACAGCATCCTACGAGCAGTACTTC. Translated: CASRTGTASYEQYF.

The rearrangement joins TRBV6-1 to TRBJ1-4; D unresolved. The germline gives CDR1 MNHNS, CDR2 SASEGT. This CDR3 has 13 amino acids. V lost 2 bases and J lost 3, with 4 bases in between. DNA of the CDR3: TGTGCCAGCAGTGAAAATCCTAATGAAAAACTGTTTTTT. Residues: CASSENPNEKLFF.

The chain combines TRBV2 with TRBJ2-2, with 7 nucleotides matching TRBD2. The length of the CDR3 is 15 residues. The J segment lost 2 bases and the V segment lost 8 bases, leaving 8 bases of the junction unmatched. Per the germline V gene, CDR1 is SNHLY and CDR2 is FYNNEI. CDR3 residues: CASAGTTQNTGELFF. The CDR3 region has the DNA TGTGCCAGCGCAGGGACTACACAAAACACCGGGGAGCTGTTTTTT.

The chain employs TRBV6-5 and TRBJ2-1; TRBD1 matches at 10 bases. The CDR3 length is 15 residues. Germline V gives CDR1 MNHEY, CDR2 SVGAGI. V trimming: 7 bases; J trimming: 7 bases; junction bases outside the gene matches: 10. In DNA form, the CDR3 reads TGTGCCAGCACAAAGACAGGGGGCCCTTCAAATGAGCAGTTCTTC. Encoded protein: CASTKTGGPSNEQFF.

V is TRBV6-1 and J is TRBJ2-5; 7 bases line up with TRBD2. Trimming removed 7 bases from V and 1 base from J; junction bases left unmatched: 9. The CDR3 has 15 amino acids. Germline lookup yields CDR1 MNHNS and CDR2 SASEGT. The CDR3 sequence is CASTMGGGPQETQYF. The DNA of the CDR3 is TGTGCCAGCACCATGGGCGGGGGTCCCCAAGAGACCCAGTACTTC.

The V gene is TRBV6-1, the J gene TRBJ1-5; D perhaps matches TRBD1 (5 bases). Trimming pared 4 bases from V and 7 bases from J, leaving 11 bases between. The CDR3 covers 13 residues. CDR1 and CDR2 (germline): MNHNS, SASEGT. The CDR3 reads CASSGGWRQPQHF. CDR3 DNA sequence: TGTGCCAGCAGTGGGGGGTGGAGGCAGCCCCAGCATTTT.

This chain joins TRBV7-2 and TRBJ2-7; the D gene is possibly TRBD1 (5 bases). Germline-derived CDR1 and CDR2 are SGHTA and FQGNSA. Trimming took off 3 bases at V and 6 bases at J, with 15 bases between the two ends. This CDR3 spans 14 amino acids. The CDR3 bases are TGTGCCAGCAGCTTGAGCAGACCCCAGGGCGAGCAGTACTTC. Protein sequence: CASSLSRPQGEQYF.

V is TRBV20-1 and J is TRBJ2-7, with D unresolved. The V end lost 1 base, the J end lost 2 bases, and 3 bases lay between the germline ends. The CDR3 spans 11 residues. In germline, CDR1 is DFQATT, CDR2 SNEGSKA (reference sequence). CDR3 loop: CSARGAYEQYF. Here the CDR3 DNA reads TGCAGTGCTAGAGGGGCCTACGAGCAGTACTTC.

The chain links TRBV19 to TRBJ2-3; D possibly corresponds to TRBD2 (5 bases). The CDR3 has 13 residues. The germline V gene encodes CDR1 LNHDA and CDR2 SQIVND (reference sequence). V was clipped by 8 bases and J by 4 bases, with 13 bases between them. The CDR3 sequence: CASSLAGPDTQYF. CDR3 DNA: TGTGCCAGTTCCCTAGCAGGACCAGATACGCAGTATTTT. Using reference TRBV19 and TRBJ2-3 for the parts outside the CDR3, the full variable domain is DGGITQSPKYLFRKEGQNVTLSCEQNLNHDAMYWYRQDPGQGLRLIYYSQIVNDFQKGDIAEGYSVSREKKESFPLTVTSAQKNPTAFYLCASSLAGPDTQYFGPGTRLTVL.

This chain uses TRBV7-9 with TRBJ2-5; a weak D match, TRBD2 (7 bases). Germline V gene sequence: CDR1 SEHNR, CDR2 FQNEAQ (reference sequence). The V and J ends lost 3 bases and 2 bases respectively, with 10 bases between them. The CDR3 sequence is 14 residues long. In DNA, the CDR3 is TGTGCCAGCAGCTTGGCGGGGGCACAAGAGACCCAGTACTTC. Amino acid sequence: CASSLAGAQETQYF.

The CDR3 loop is CASRGAGTEAFF. The CDR3 DNA is TGTGCCAGCAGGGGGGCGGGCACTGAAGCTTTCTTT. V gene TRBV6-5 combines with J gene TRBJ1-1; D might be TRBD1 (6 bases). Germline CDR1 MNHEY, CDR2 SVGAGI. CDR3 length: 12 residues. V was pared by 6 bases and J by 4 bases, with 9 bases between.

The gene calls are TRBV27 and TRBJ2-7; 9 nucleotides match TRBD1. Trimming took 6 bases from V and 4 from J; bases not matched to a gene: 10. The CDR3 is 15 amino acids. Germline V gene sequence: CDR1 MNHEY, CDR2 SMNVEV (reference sequence). The CDR3 sequence is CASSRGTGMAYEQYF. Here the CDR3 DNA reads TGTGCCAGCAGCAGGGGGACAGGGATGGCGTACGAGCAGTACTTC.

In nucleotides, the CDR3 is TGTGCCAGCAGCAGGGACCCCGGAGGGTCAGATACGCAGTATTTT. It encodes CASSRDPGGSDTQYF. V is TRBV5-4 and J is TRBJ2-3; a weak D match, TRBD2 (6 bases). Trimming cost V 4 bases and J 4 bases, with 16 bases left between them. This CDR3 has 15 amino acids. Germline V gene data show CDR1 as SGHNT and CDR2 as YYREEE (reference sequence).